This section outlines one T cell receptor beta chain sequence together with its context. Its antigen is currently unknown. These data belong to a study of cytomegalovirus exposure and HLA in healthy donors. Study context: When 398 donors were genotyped, 80% to 90% of them were found to fall in the Caucasian-associated ancestry cluster. Study findings and constraints: The majority of TCR sequences were rare, yet some public TCRs appeared in many donors.

CDR3 length: 15 residues. Trimming shortened V by 1 base and J by 12 bases, and 22 bases separated the two germline ends. The germline CDR1 and CDR2 sequences are SGHNT and YYREEE (reference sequence). Primers for the PCR totalled 60 Vbeta and 13 Jbeta. Measured with immunoSEQ multiplex PCR; TCRdb has only the in-frame clones, and not every one. The sample records some 130,000 clones, roughly 80% being singletons. The chain recombines TRBV5-4 with TRBJ1-2; tentatively, D is TRBD1 (5 bases). The TCR comes from a male donor in good health and CMV-seropositive. Sequencing was done on a sample of PBMCs. CDR3 amino acids: CASSLRTQAGLGNTF. The CDR3 bases are TGTGCCAGCAGCTTGCGTACCCAGGCAGGGCTGGGGAACACCTTC.